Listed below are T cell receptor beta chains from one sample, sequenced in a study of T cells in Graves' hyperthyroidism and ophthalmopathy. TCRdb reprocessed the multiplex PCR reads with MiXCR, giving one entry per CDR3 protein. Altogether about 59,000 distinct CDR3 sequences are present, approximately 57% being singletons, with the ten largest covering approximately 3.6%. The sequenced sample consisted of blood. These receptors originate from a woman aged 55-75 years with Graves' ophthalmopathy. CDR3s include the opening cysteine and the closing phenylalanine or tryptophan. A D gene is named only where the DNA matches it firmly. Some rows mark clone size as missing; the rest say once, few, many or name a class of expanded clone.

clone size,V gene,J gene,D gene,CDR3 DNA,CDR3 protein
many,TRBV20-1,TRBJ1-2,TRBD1,TGCAGTGCTAAGAGACAGGGGATAGACTATGGCTACACCTTC,CSAKRQGIDYGYTF
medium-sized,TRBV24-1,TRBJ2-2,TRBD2,TGTGCCACCAGTGATGTAGCGGGGCACGGGGAGCTGTTTTTT,CATSDVAGHGELFF
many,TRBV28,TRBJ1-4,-,TGTGCCAGCAGTTTCTCGGGAGCGGGGAAACTGTTTTTT,CASSFSGAGKLFF
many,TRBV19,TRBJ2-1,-,TGTGCCAGTAGTGGGAGCTCCTACAATGAGCAGTTCTTC,CASSGSSYNEQFF
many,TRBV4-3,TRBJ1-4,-,TGCGCCAGCAGCCAAGTTGGGGCTGGGGTTAGGAGTGAAAAACTGTTTTTT,CASSQVGAGVRSEKLFF
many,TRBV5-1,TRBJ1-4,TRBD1,TGCGCCAGCAGCGGGACAGGGGGGGATGAAAAACTGTTTTTT,CASSGTGGDEKLFF
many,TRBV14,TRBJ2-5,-,TGTGCCAGCAGCCAAGATCTCGGTAAAGAGACCCAGTACTTC,CASSQDLGKETQYF
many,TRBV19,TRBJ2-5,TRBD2,TGTGCCAGTACCCCGGGAGGGTTACAAGAGACCCAGTACTTC,CASTPGGLQETQYF
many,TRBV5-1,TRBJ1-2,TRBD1,TGCGCCAGCAGCTTGCATTTTACAGGGGACGGGAGCTATGGCTACACCTTC,CASSLHFTGDGSYGYTF
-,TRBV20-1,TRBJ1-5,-,TGCAGTGCTGCCGGGACTAGCGGGAGCCATGAGCATTTT,CSAAGTSGSHEHF
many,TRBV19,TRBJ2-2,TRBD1,TGTGCCAGTAGGTCGGGACAGGGGGCGCACGGGGAGCTGTTTTTT,CASRSGQGAHGELFF
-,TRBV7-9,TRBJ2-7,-,TGTGCCAGCAGCACCCAGGGCCCCTACGAGCAGTACTTC,CASSTQGPYEQYF
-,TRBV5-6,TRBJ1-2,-,TGTGCCAGCAGCTTGGATGCCCGTGCTGGCTACACCTTC,CASSLDARAGYTF
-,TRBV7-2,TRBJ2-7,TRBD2,TGTGCCAGCAGCGGGCGTGGGACTATCTCCGAGCAGTACTTC,CASSGRGTISEQYF
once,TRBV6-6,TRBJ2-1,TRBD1,TGTGCCAGCAGTCGAGGGACAGAGCGGAGTGACTACAATGAGCAGTTCTTC,CASSRGTERSDYNEQFF
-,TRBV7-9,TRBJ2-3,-,TGTGCCAGCATAACTACAGGTAGCACAGATACGCAGTATTTT,CASITTGSTDTQYF
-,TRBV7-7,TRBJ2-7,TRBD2,TGTGCTAGCAGCCGCGGGACTACATACGAGCAGTACTTC,CASSRGTTYEQYF
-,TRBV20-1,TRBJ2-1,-,TGCAGTGCACGGACACCCCCCGAGTCCTATAATGAGCAGTTCTTC,CSARTPPESYNEQFF
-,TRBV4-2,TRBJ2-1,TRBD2,TGTGCCAGCAGCGTTCGGCTAGCGGCCTACAATGAGCAGTTCTTC,CASSVRLAAYNEQFF
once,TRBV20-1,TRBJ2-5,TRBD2,TGCAGGGTCGCTAGCGGGAGCGAAGAGACCCAGTACTTC,CRVASGSEETQYF
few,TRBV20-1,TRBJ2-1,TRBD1,TGCAGTGCTAGGGCTACGACAGGGTTGGGGAATGAGCAGTTCTTC,CSARATTGLGNEQFF
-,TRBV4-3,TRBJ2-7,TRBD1,TGCGCCAGCAGCCAAGCCCCGGGACAGGGATACGAGCAGTACTTC,CASSQAPGQGYEQYF
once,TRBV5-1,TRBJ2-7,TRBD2,TGCGCCACCCGGACTGCTAGCGGGAGTCACTACGAGCAGTACTTC,CATRTASGSHYEQYF
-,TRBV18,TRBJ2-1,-,TGTGCCAGCTCACCACGGTCTCTGAGGGGTGATGAGCAGTTCTTC,CASSPRSLRGDEQFF
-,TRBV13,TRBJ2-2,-,TGTGCCAGCAGCTTATCGGTCAACACCGGGGAGCTGTTTTTT,CASSLSVNTGELFF
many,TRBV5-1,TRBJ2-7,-,TGCGCCAGCAGCCGGACAAGTCCCGCGCGGTACGAGCAGTACTTC,CASSRTSPARYEQYF
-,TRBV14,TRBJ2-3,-,TGTGCCAGCAGCCAAGACCGCGGGTCGGATACGCAGTATTTT,CASSQDRGSDTQYF
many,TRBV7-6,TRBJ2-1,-,TGTGCCAGCAGCTTAGTTTCGGGGTCCTACAATGAGCAGTTCTTC,CASSLVSGSYNEQFF
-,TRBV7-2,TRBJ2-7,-,TGTGCCAGCAGCTTAACCGGGGGTAGGTACGAGCAGTACTTC,CASSLTGGRYEQYF
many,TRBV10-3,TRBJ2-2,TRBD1,TGTGCCATCAGTTTCTCCCCCGGGACAGGGAACACCGGGGAGCTGTTTTTT,CAISFSPGTGNTGELFF
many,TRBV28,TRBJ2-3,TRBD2,TGTGCCACCATTCCGAGCGGGGCTAGCACAGATACGCAGTATTTT,CATIPSGASTDTQYF
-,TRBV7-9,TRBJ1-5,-,TGTGCCAGCAGCCCATTGGGGTTCGATCAGCCCCAGCATTTT,CASSPLGFDQPQHF
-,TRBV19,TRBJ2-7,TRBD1,TGTGCCAGTAGTATAGTAAGGGGGCCCTACGAGCAGTACTTC,CASSIVRGPYEQYF
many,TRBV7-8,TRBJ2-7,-,TGTGCCAGCAGCTCTGGAGGTGGTTCCTCCTACGAGCAGTACTTC,CASSSGGGSSYEQYF
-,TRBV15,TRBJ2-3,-,TGTGCCACCAGCAGAGGTGAAGGCAGCACAGATACGCAGTATTTT,CATSRGEGSTDTQYF
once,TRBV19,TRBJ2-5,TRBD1,TGTGCCAGTAGTGCCACACAGGGGAATCAGCCCCAGTACTTC,CASSATQGNQPQYF
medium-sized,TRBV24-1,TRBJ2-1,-,TGTGCCACCGGGCAGGGAGATGAGCAGTTCTTC,CATGQGDEQFF
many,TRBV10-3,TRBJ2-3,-,TGTGCCATCAGGGATGACAAGGTCGGCACAGATACGCAGTATTTT,CAIRDDKVGTDTQYF
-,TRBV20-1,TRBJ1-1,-,TGCAGTGCTAGCCACAGGGCCACTGAAGCTTTCTTT,CSASHRATEAFF
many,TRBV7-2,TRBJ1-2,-,TGTGCCAGCAGCTTAGTAGAGGGAGACTATGGCTACACCTTC,CASSLVEGDYGYTF
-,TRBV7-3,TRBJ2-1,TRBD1,TGTGCCAGCAGCTTAACAGGACAGGGCAGGTACAATGAGCAGTTCTTC,CASSLTGQGRYNEQFF
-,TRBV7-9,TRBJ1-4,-,TGTGCCAGCAGCTTACTAAACCCTAATGAAAAACTGGTTTTT,CASSLLNPNEKLVF